What follows are 27 T cell receptor beta chains derived from one specimen sequenced in a study of T cell repertoires in cytomegalovirus infection. TCRdb ran MiXCR on the reads and lists one entry per CDR3 protein. This repertoire shows 110,000 to 150,000 distinct CDR3 sequences, about 6.1% found once; its top ten account for about a sixth. The sample was PBMCs. The receptor set was obtained from a human donor in good health (CMV status not recorded). Some clones in this sample may be carry-over from other donors' samples.

CDR3 sequence: CASSEWPGLSYEQYF. CDR3 nucleotide sequence: TGTGCCAGCAGTGAATGGCCAGGACTCTCCTACGAGCAGTACTTC. This chain joins TRBV2 and TRBJ2-7; tentatively, D is TRBD2 (5 bases). The CDR3 sequence is 15 residues long. CDR1 and CDR2 (germline): SNHLY, FYNNEI. V was trimmed by 2 bases and J by 0 bases, leaving 11 bases between them.

This clonotype was seen at least ten times. V is TRBV7-6 and J is TRBJ2-1; 14 nucleotides agree with TRBD2. CDR1 and CDR2 from the germline V gene are SGHVS and FNYEAQ. The CDR3 consists of 15 residues. After removal of 1 base from V and 12 bases from J, the junction contained 5 bases not matched to a gene. CDR3 sequence reads: CASSLETSGGAGQFF. In nucleotides, the CDR3 is TGTGCCAGCAGCTTAGAGACTAGCGGGGGGGCCGGGCAGTTCTTC.

The sample holds many counts of this clonotype. This chain uses TRBV7-9 with TRBJ2-5, with a possible D match to TRBD2 (6 bases). The CDR3 length is 17 residues. V was clipped by 1 base and J by 2 bases, with 17 bases between them. The V gene's germline CDR1 is SEHNR and CDR2 FQNEAQ (reference sequence). Written as DNA, the CDR3 is TGTGCCAGCAGCTTAGGCCGACTAGGGATACAACAAGAGACCCAGTACTTC. This encodes CASSLGRLGIQQETQYF. Combining the CDR3 with reference TRBV7-9 and TRBJ2-5 gives the whole variable domain DTGVSQNPRHKITKRGQNVTFRCDPISEHNRLYWYRQTLGQGPEFLTYFQNEAQLEKSRLLSDRFSAERPKGSFSTLEIQRTEQGDSAMYLCASSLGRLGIQQETQYFGPGTRLLVL.

The sample holds a few counts of this clonotype. This rearrangement joins TRBV29-1 to TRBJ2-7, with D perhaps TRBD2 (6 bases). V was shortened by 5 bases and J by 6 bases, with 17 bases between the two germline ends. Germline V CDR1 and CDR2: SQVTM, ANQGSEA. The CDR3 spans 13 residues. This CDR3 is CSVQWAGSSEQYF. The CDR3 bases are TGCAGCGTTCAGTGGGCGGGGTCGAGCGAGCAGTACTTC.

The rearrangement links TRBV11-2 to TRBJ2-5; D remains ambiguous. CDR3 length: 11 amino acids. In germline, CDR1 is SGHAT, CDR2 FQNNGV. The germline V and J ends were trimmed by 5 bases and 5 bases, with 6 bases remaining between them. The chain's CDR3 is CASSLFETQYF. The CDR3 nucleotides read TGTGCCAGCAGCCTCTTCGAGACCCAGTACTTC.

The table lists this clonotype with many counts. The V gene is TRBV20-1, the J gene TRBJ1-5; TRBD1 agrees at 7 bases. The CDR3 spans 15 residues. V gave up 2 bases and J gave up 2 bases; unmatched junction bases: 6. The germline CDR1 and CDR2 sequences are DFQATT and SNEGSKA (reference sequence). The CDR3 coding sequence is TGCAGTGCTAGACGGGACAGTCGAGGCAATCAGCCCCAGCATTTT. As protein: CSARRDSRGNQPQHF.

This clonotype showed up many times. The chain couples TRBV6-6 to TRBJ1-5, with TRBD1 as a possible D gene (6 bases). Germline CDR1 MNHNY, CDR2 SVGAGI (reference sequence). Trimming pared 8 bases from V and 5 bases from J, leaving 13 bases between. The CDR3 covers 13 residues. The CDR3 reads CASGDKLYQPQHF. The CDR3, as DNA: TGTGCCAGCGGGGACAAACTGTATCAGCCCCAGCATTTT.

In its sample, this clonotype was seen many times. This rearrangement joins TRBV7-2 to TRBJ2-5; a weak D match, TRBD2 (6 bases). The CDR3 totals 14 residues. Trimming pared 6 bases from V and 4 bases from J, leaving 15 bases between. Per the germline V gene, CDR1 is SGHTA and CDR2 is FQGNSA. The CDR3 spells CASREGWGGETQYF. In nucleotides, the CDR3 is TGTGCCAGCAGGGAGGGGTGGGGTGGAGAGACCCAGTACTTC.

This sequence joins TRBV29-1 and TRBJ1-3; unclear D gene. Germline lookup yields CDR1 SQVTM and CDR2 ANQGSEA. The CDR3 loop spans 14 amino acids. Trimming stripped 4 bases from V and 3 bases from J, with 13 bases between. The CDR3: CSVGTGSYGNTIYF. DNA of the CDR3: TGCAGCGTTGGGACGGGAAGTTATGGAAACACCATATATTTT.

The chain carries TRBV2 and TRBJ2-7; D is perhaps TRBD1 or TRBD2 (5 bases each). The ends were cut back, 6 bases at V and 0 bases at J, with 15 bases in the middle. Germline values: CDR1 SNHLY, CDR2 FYNNEI. The CDR3 extends over 15 amino acids. CDR3 loop: CASRTGTLSSYEQYF. CDR3 coding DNA: TGTGCCAGCAGAACCGGGACCTTGAGCTCCTACGAGCAGTACTTC.

At least ten counts were recorded for this clonotype. This sequence joins TRBV7-9 and TRBJ1-2; D is possibly TRBD1 (6 bases). CDR1 and CDR2 from the germline V gene are SEHNR and FQNEAQ (reference sequence). There are 15 residues in the CDR3. Trimming removed 5 bases from V and 2 bases from J, with 15 bases in between. CDR3 amino acids: CASSASGQKNYGYTF. CDR3 in DNA: TGTGCCAGCAGCGCAAGCGGACAGAAAAACTATGGCTACACCTTC.

In its sample, this clonotype was seen many times. This chain connects TRBV20-1 to TRBJ1-4; tentative D call: TRBD1 (5 bases). This CDR3 has 15 amino acids. Germline V gene sequence: CDR1 DFQATT, CDR2 SNEGSKA (reference sequence). Trimming pared 0 bases from V and 7 bases from J, leaving 15 bases between. The CDR3 loop is CSARDLVGGVEKLFF. CDR3 coding DNA: TGCAGTGCTAGAGATCTGGTCGGGGGGGTTGAAAAACTGTTTTTT.

This clonotype was counted at least ten times. The chain combines TRBV20-1 with TRBJ2-7, with 11 bases that match TRBD1. Germline trimming cut 5 bases from V and 5 bases from J; bases unmatched to any gene: 5. Germline CDR1 DFQATT, CDR2 SNEGSKA (reference sequence). The CDR3 runs to 13 residues. CDR3 sequence: CSARGQGGHEQYF. For the CDR3, the DNA is TGCAGTGCTCGGGGACAGGGGGGACACGAGCAGTACTTC.

This clonotype showed up many times. The rearrangement links TRBV7-2 to TRBJ2-2; 10 nucleotides align to TRBD2. The CDR3 runs to 16 residues. CDR1 SGHTA and CDR2 FQGNSA come from the germline V gene. Trimming cost V 2 bases and J 7 bases; bases outside gene matches: 7. The CDR3 loop is CASSLQSGGVFGELFF. The CDR3 DNA reads as TGTGCCAGCAGCTTACAGAGCGGGGGGGTTTTCGGGGAGCTGTTTTTT.

This clonotype was seen at least ten times. V is TRBV28 and J is TRBJ1-4; D gene unclear. The CDR3 is 15 residues long. Germline V gives CDR1 MDHEN, CDR2 SYDVKM. The V gene lost 3 bases and the J gene lost 0 bases, with 8 bases spanning the gap. The CDR3 protein is CASSFTGATNEKLFF. The CDR3 DNA follows: TGTGCCAGCAGTTTCACGGGCGCAACTAATGAAAAACTGTTTTTT.

The chain uses TRBV20-1 and TRBJ2-5, with TRBD1 identical over 12 bases. V lost 3 bases and J lost 1; bases outside the gene matches: 6. The CDR3 contains 16 residues. Germline CDR1 DFQATT, CDR2 SNEGSKA (reference sequence). DNA of the CDR3: TGCAGTGCTAGTGGTGGGACAGGGGGCCGCCAAGAGACCCAGTACTTC. Translating gives CSASGGTGGRQETQYF.

This clonotype appeared a few times. The chain recombines TRBV7-9 with TRBJ1-5, with a possible D match to TRBD1 (6 bases). Per germline, CDR1 SEHNR and CDR2 FQNEAQ (reference sequence). With 5 bases removed from V and 6 bases from J, the gap between germline ends came to 11 bases. This CDR3 spans 13 amino acids. The chain's CDR3 is CASSEGGGQPQHF. DNA for the CDR3: TGTGCCAGCAGCGAGGGGGGCGGTCAGCCCCAGCATTTT.

In its sample, this clonotype was seen a few times. The chain employs TRBV29-1 and TRBJ2-3; 11 nucleotides line up with TRBD2. The CDR3 is made up of 17 amino acids. J was trimmed by 1 base and V by 1 base; bases with no gene match: 7. Germline assignment: CDR1 SQVTM and CDR2 ANQGSEA. In nucleotides, the CDR3 is TGCAGCGTTGAAGGGACTAAACTAGCGGGGGGCACAGATACGCAGTATTTT. Translated, it gives CSVEGTKLAGGTDTQYF.

The chain joins TRBV9 to TRBJ1-1, with a weak D call TRBD1 (6 bases). CDR1 is SGDLS and CDR2 is YYNGEE in the germline V gene. Between the trimmed V and J ends, which lost 0 bases and 4 bases, there was a span of 13 bases. This CDR3 comprises 15 residues. As DNA, the CDR3 is TGTGCCAGCAGCGTAGGTTGGGGGCGCAGCACTGAAGCTTTCTTT. Its translation is CASSVGWGRSTEAFF.

The chain carries TRBV9 and TRBJ1-2, with TRBD1 identical over 12 bases. This CDR3 has 14 residues. J gave up 9 bases and V 0 bases, and 3 bases lay outside the gene matches. From germline, CDR1 is SGDLS and CDR2 YYNGEE. The CDR3 DNA reads as TGTGCCAGCAGCGTAGCAGGGACAGGGGGCCGCTACACCTTC. Translated, it gives CASSVAGTGGRYTF.

There are many counts of this clonotype. The chain links TRBV11-2 to TRBJ2-5; D could derive from TRBD1 or TRBD2 (5 bases each). V shed 4 bases and J shed 4 bases, with 10 bases lying between them. This CDR3 is built from 13 residues. The germline CDR1 and CDR2 sequences are SGHAT and FQNNGV. The CDR3 region has the DNA TGTGCCAGCAGCTCCTTGGGGGTAGAGACCCAGTACTTC. This gives the protein CASSSLGVETQYF.

The chain uses TRBV5-8 and TRBJ2-5; TRBD1 is a possible D gene (6 bases). Germline V gene lookup returns CDR1 SGHTS and CDR2 YDEGEE. V was cut by 0 bases and J by 2 bases, with 14 bases left in between. The CDR3 covers 16 residues. The CDR3 nucleotides are TGTGCCAGCAGCTTGGTAGGGACAAGGGTACAAGAGACCCAGTACTTC. This sequence encodes CASSLVGTRVQETQYF.

This clonotype was recorded many times. The chain joins TRBV7-8 to TRBJ1-1; TRBD1 matches 7 bases. The CDR3 totals 16 residues. CDR1 and CDR2 (germline): SGHVS, FQNEAQ. J gave up 3 bases and V 5 bases, and 12 bases lay outside the gene matches. The CDR3 sequence: CASSPRQGGLDTEAFF. The DNA of the CDR3 is TGTGCCAGCAGCCCGAGACAGGGAGGTTTGGACACTGAAGCTTTCTTT.

This clonotype appeared many times. This rearrangement joins TRBV10-3 to TRBJ2-5; D remains ambiguous. V dropped 0 bases and J dropped 7 bases, with 15 bases sitting between them. This CDR3 spans 15 amino acids. The germline V gene encodes CDR1 ENHRY and CDR2 SYGVKD. The CDR3 loop is CAISESMSTKGTQYF. For the CDR3, the DNA is TGTGCCATCAGTGAGTCGATGTCGACCAAAGGGACCCAGTACTTC.

This clonotype showed up many times. The gene calls are TRBV12-3 or TRBV12-4 and TRBJ1-2; D gene unclear. V lost 7 bases and J 3 bases, leaving 15 bases between the germline ends. The CDR3 consists of 14 residues. In DNA form, the CDR3 reads TGTGCCAGCAACCTACCCGGGCTGCACTATGGCTACACCTTC. This sequence encodes CASNLPGLHYGYTF.

This clonotype was found many times. The chain uses TRBV7-8 and TRBJ2-5, with 7 bases fitting TRBD1. Losses at the gene ends were 0 bases for V and 4 bases for J; bases not matched to a gene: 5. From germline, CDR1 is SGHVS and CDR2 FQNEAQ. This CDR3 has 15 residues. The CDR3 loop is CASSLAQGQIETQYF. In DNA form, the CDR3 reads TGTGCCAGCAGCTTAGCCCAGGGACAGATAGAGACCCAGTACTTC.

The chain recombines TRBV20-1 with TRBJ2-3; 7 bases map to TRBD1. The germline gives CDR1 DFQATT, CDR2 SNEGSKA (reference sequence). The V segment lost 0 bases and the J segment 4 bases; nucleotides outside the gene matches: 7. The CDR3 has 15 amino acids. The CDR3 spells CSARDWDRIADTQYF. The CDR3 region has the DNA TGCAGTGCTAGAGATTGGGACAGAATCGCAGATACGCAGTATTTT.